This TCR beta chain is from a study of control samples from healthy donors and cancer patients (TCRdb year 2020). To prepare the library, the immunoSEQ multiplex PCR assay was applied. What TCRdb holds here is the immuneACCESS table cut down to in-frame rearrangements. Part of the clones is not present; checked against another copy, under half of the missing clones reflect an unresolved V gene, and the others are unexplained. The sample contains approximately 93,000 clones, about 89% of them found a single time. Less than 10% of the sample comes from the top ten. CDR1 and CDR2, looked up from the germline V gene, are KGHSH and LQKENI. The CDR3, from cysteine to phenylalanine, totals 13 residues. Kept here is only the CDR3 DNA, which spans 39 bases and is read in frame from base 1. Relative to germline, V is missing 6 bases and J is missing 5 bases, with 5 bases of the junction outside any gene match.

Comment on this clone: This clone's antigen is unknown. Per-base quality was not reported, and no clone a single base away is much larger than it.

The sequenced sample was PBMCs. The sequence was collected from a woman in her forties or fifties with colorectal cancer. The V and J segments used are TRBV18 and TRBJ1-2, with 8 bases matching TRBD1. The DNA sequence is given as TGTGCCAGCTCGCCAGGGGGCCTTTATGGCTACACCTTC. Its protein reads: CASSPGGLYGYTF. With the portions outside the CDR3 filled from the reference TRBV18 and TRBJ1-2 genes, the complete variable region becomes NAGVMQNPRHLVRRRGQEARLRCSPMKGHSHVYWYRQLPEEGLKFMVYLQKENIIDESGMPKERFSAEFPKEGPSILRIQQVVRGDSAAYFCASSPGGLYGYTFGSGTRLTVV.